This T cell receptor beta chain originates from a study of T cell repertoires in cytomegalovirus infection. The length of the CDR3 is 17 residues. V dropped 3 bases and J dropped 0; count of bases not matched to a gene: 4. Germline CDR1 reads SGHTA; CDR2 reads FQGNSA. TCRdb re-called the reads through MiXCR, storing one row per CDR3 protein. In the table there are 49,000 or so distinct CDR3 sequences, about 19% of which are singletons. This clonotype was detected ten times or more. Its antigen is currently unknown. Whole-study findings and limits: Individuals carrying CMV plus the relevant HLA were identified by cumulative frequency of public TCR beta families. In two of eight donors, the top clonotype was HLA-C-restricted CMV-specific.

This TCR derives from a human donor in good health (CMV status not recorded). Some clones in this sample may be carry-over from other donors' samples. The chain has TRBV7-2 and TRBJ2-1; TRBD2 matches 11 bases. The source material was CD8+ T cells from cultured PBMCs, sampled from culture after CMV antigen stimulation. The CDR3 DNA sequence: TGTGCCAGCAGCTTGCCCACTAGCGGGAGCTCCTACAATGAGCAGTTCTTC. This gives the protein CASSLPTSGSSYNEQFF.